This T cell receptor (beta chain) was observed in a study of neurological immune-mediated disorders. Many counts were recorded for this clonotype. Its antigen is still unknown. The germline V and J ends were trimmed by 3 bases and 0 bases, with 5 bases remaining between them. The CDR3 spans 13 residues. The germline CDR1 and CDR2 sequences are DFQATT and SNEGSKA (reference sequence). Points from the study as a whole: A possible signature was seen in one related-CDR3 cluster, into which phylogenetic grouping placed the repertoires of 18 of 34 multiple sclerosis patients.

TCRdb reprocessed the 5' RACE reads via MiXCR and lists one record per CDR3 protein. The sample contains about 55,000 distinct CDR3 sequences, under 5% of which appear only once. What was sequenced was CD4+ T cells from blood. This TCR was sampled from a woman aged 40 to 55 with multiple sclerosis. The chain is built from TRBV20-1 and TRBJ2-2; no clear D gene. The CDR3 here is CSASPPNTGELFF. Here the CDR3 DNA reads TGCAGTGCTAGCCCCCCGAACACCGGGGAGCTGTTTTTT.